Presented here are 30 T cell receptor beta chains from one specimen sequenced in a study of memory CD4+ T cells and cytomegalovirus serostatus. Measured with immunoSEQ multiplex PCR; TCRdb has only the in-frame clones, and not every one. The sample holds under 55,000 clones, over 60% seen once. The sort gate was single viable CD3+CD4+CD8-CD45RO+ cells for memory CD4+ T cells. Sequencing was done on a sample of memory CD4+ T cells from blood. These receptors all come from an adult in good health and CMV-seropositive.

The rearrangement uses TRBV4-3 and TRBJ2-7, with TRBD2 identical over 7 bases. This CDR3 region has 17 residues. Germline lookup yields CDR1 LGHNA and CDR2 YSLEER. The junction had 14 bases not matched to a gene; V was cut back by 1 base and J by 5 bases. The CDR3 bases are TGCGCCAGCAGCCAAGGATGGCTAAGCGGGGTGCCCCACGAGCAGTACTTC. It specifies CASSQGWLSGVPHEQYF.

The chain joins TRBV28 to TRBJ1-2; D is possibly TRBD1 (6 bases). The V and J ends lost 2 bases and 8 bases respectively, with 15 bases between them. Germline CDR1 and CDR2: MDHEN and SYDVKM. The CDR3 runs 14 residues. The CDR3: CASSLLVGQGGYTF. In nucleotides, the CDR3 is TGTGCCAGCAGTTTACTCGTCGGGCAGGGGGGCTACACCTTC.

This clone was seen a single time. The genes are TRBV5-6 and TRBJ2-2, with a possible D match to TRBD1 (6 bases). V dropped 6 bases and J dropped 5 bases, with 17 bases sitting between them. The CDR3 consists of 15 residues. Germline V gives CDR1 SGHDT, CDR2 YYEEEE. This CDR3 is CASTVTGWRTGELFF. In nucleotides, the CDR3 is TGTGCCAGCACCGTAACAGGGTGGCGAACCGGGGAGCTGTTTTTT.

Comment on this clone: At the DNA level, this CDR3 is encoded by other sequences in the same sample as well. The J gene is TRBJ1-2, the V gene TRBV5-5; no definite D call. This CDR3 is 13 amino acids long. V lost 0 bases, J lost 2 bases, and 5 bases lay in between. Looked up from germline, CDR1 is SGHKS and CDR2 is YYEKEE (reference sequence). The CDR3 DNA sequence: TGTGCCAGCAGCTTGGGGGGAAACTATGGCTACACCTTC. Protein product: CASSLGGNYGYTF. Full variable domain (remainder filled in from reference TRBV5-5 and TRBJ1-2): DAGVTQSPTHLIKTRGQQVTLRCSPISGHKSVSWYQQVLGQGPQFIFQYYEKEERGRGNFPDRFSARQFPNYSSELNVNALLLGDSALYLCASSLGGNYGYTFGSGTRLTVV.

This chain links TRBV11-2 with TRBJ1-6; D gene ambiguous. V lost 3 bases, J lost 3 bases, and 6 bases lay in between. This CDR3 has 14 amino acids. Germline V gene sequence: CDR1 SGHAT, CDR2 FQNNGV. The CDR3 coding sequence is TGTGCCAGCAGCTTCCGGGACTATAATTCACCCCTCCACTTT. Its protein product is CASSFRDYNSPLHF.

The CDR3: CASSRGDRGLDEQYF. The CDR3 DNA is TGTGCCAGCAGCCGCGGGGACAGGGGTCTTGACGAGCAGTACTTC. This chain links TRBV6-6 with TRBJ2-7; 10 bases agree with TRBD1. Losses at the gene ends were 6 bases for V and 5 bases for J; bases not matched to a gene: 10. CDR1 is MNHNY, CDR2 SVGAGI, per germline (reference sequence). This CDR3 has 15 residues.

This sequence joins TRBV6-5 and TRBJ2-7; D not resolved. The CDR3 is 13 amino acids. Germline CDR1 is MNHEY and CDR2 is SVGAGI. Deletions cut 7 bases from V and 5 bases from J, with 15 bases between. The CDR3 here is CASTRLSGNEQYF. In DNA, the CDR3 is TGTGCCAGCACCAGACTGTCTGGGAACGAGCAGTACTTC.

The gene calls are TRBV4-2 and TRBJ2-2, with D possibly matching TRBD1 (6 bases). Germline V CDR1 and CDR2: LGHNA, YNFKEQ. Trimming cost V 4 bases and J 4 bases, with 19 bases left between them. The CDR3 is made up of 17 amino acids. CDR3 in DNA: TGTGCCAGCAGCCGTTCGACCCCCGGACAGAGCACCGGGGAGCTGTTTTTT. Amino acid sequence: CASSRSTPGQSTGELFF.

J is TRBJ2-5 and V is TRBV6-5; TRBD2 matches at 12 bases. Germline V gene lookup returns CDR1 MNHEY and CDR2 SVGAGI. There are 15 residues in the CDR3. Trimming removed 4 bases from V and 5 bases from J; junction bases left unmatched: 5. The CDR3: CASSSTSGSRETQYF. CDR3 nucleotide sequence: TGTGCCAGCAGTTCGACTAGCGGGAGTCGGGAGACCCAGTACTTC.

V usage is TRBV2 and J usage is TRBJ1-2; TRBD1 matches 10 bases. Germline lookup yields CDR1 SNHLY and CDR2 FYNNEI. The ends lost 4 bases at V and 8 bases at J; junction bases unmatched: 4. The CDR3 spans 13 residues. The CDR3 sequence: CASSGQGAGGYTF. The CDR3 DNA reads TGTGCCAGCAGTGGACAGGGGGCCGGGGGCTACACCTTC.

The J gene is TRBJ2-1, the V gene TRBV27; 10 bases are a match to TRBD2. V trimming: 7 bases; J trimming: 3 bases; junction bases outside the gene matches: 9. CDR1 MNHEY and CDR2 SMNVEV come from the germline V gene (reference sequence). The CDR3 totals 16 residues. The chain's CDR3 is CASNPLTSGVYNEQFF. CDR3 nucleotides: TGTGCCAGCAATCCCCTTACTAGCGGGGTCTACAATGAGCAGTTCTTC.

Comments on this clone: This sample also contains other DNA sequences that code for the same CDR3. The J gene is TRBJ2-7, the V gene TRBV7-2; 13 bases fit TRBD2. This CDR3 spans 16 amino acids. Trimming cost V 4 bases and J 3 bases; bases outside gene matches: 6. Germline V gene data show CDR1 as SGHTA and CDR2 as FQGNSA. The CDR3: CASSSRTSGGRYEQYF. In DNA form, the CDR3 reads TGTGCCAGCAGCTCTAGGACTAGCGGGGGTCGCTACGAGCAGTACTTC.

The V gene is TRBV7-2, the J gene TRBJ2-1, with no clear D. The CDR3 totals 16 residues. Germline CDR1 and CDR2: SGHTA and FQGNSA. With 4 bases removed from V and 0 bases from J, the gap between germline ends came to 13 bases. CDR3 nucleotide sequence: TGTGCCAGCAGCTCGTCATTTTCGGGCTCCTACAATGAGCAGTTCTTC. The encoded protein is CASSSSFSGSYNEQFF.

This clone was counted between two and nine times. The CDR3 sequence: CASGSGTGGYGYTF. The DNA of the CDR3 is TGTGCTAGTGGTTCCGGGACAGGCGGCTATGGCTACACCTTC. V usage is TRBV12-5 and J usage is TRBJ1-2; the match to TRBD1 covers 8 bases. CDR3 length equals 14 residues. Trimming cost V 4 bases and J 4 bases; bases outside gene matches: 5. The germline V gene encodes CDR1 LGHNT and CDR2 FRNRAP.

This chain links TRBV7-6 with TRBJ2-5; D uncertain. Trimming pared 1 base from V and 5 bases from J, leaving 5 bases between. The CDR3 is 12 residues long. Germline V gene data show CDR1 as SGHVS and CDR2 as FNYEAQ. The DNA of the CDR3 is TGTGCCAGCAGCTTAGTTGGGGAGACCCAGTACTTC. Translating gives CASSLVGETQYF.

V gene TRBV21-1 combines with J gene TRBJ2-7. TRBV21-1 is a pseudogene. This CDR3 spans 16 amino acids. The CDR3 is CASSKGEGIRVHEQYF. The CDR3 nucleotides read TGTGCCAGCAGCAAAGGAGAGGGGATTAGGGTCCACGAGCAGTACTTC.

This clone was picked up a small number of times. This chain connects TRBV28 to TRBJ2-6; D is unresolved. This CDR3 spans 15 amino acids. Trimming cost V 2 bases and J 0 bases, with 5 bases left between them. Germline V gene lookup returns CDR1 MDHEN and CDR2 SYDVKM. CDR3 nucleotides: TGTGCCAGCAGTTTACCTGCCTCTGGGGCCAACGTCCTGACTTTC. Its protein product is CASSLPASGANVLTF.

This chain uses TRBV7-9 with TRBJ2-4; 10 bases line up with TRBD2. Germline loops: CDR1 SEHNR, CDR2 FQNEAQ (reference sequence). The CDR3 is 17 residues long. With V trimmed by 4 bases and J by 7 bases, 13 bases remained unmatched. The CDR3 DNA follows: TGTGCCAGCAGCTCCCTAGCGGGGGCGCCAGAAATGAACATTCAGTACTTC. Protein sequence: CASSSLAGAPEMNIQYF.

This chain links TRBV6-4 with TRBJ2-1; 8 bases map to TRBD2. CDR3 length equals 12 residues. Unmatched junction bases numbered 6, after V lost 4 bases and J lost 13 bases. Germline V gene lookup returns CDR1 MRHNA and CDR2 SNTAGT. DNA for the CDR3: TGTGCCAGCAGTGCCAGCGGGGGCCGTCAGTTCTTC. This encodes CASSASGGRQFF.

The chain couples TRBV9 to TRBJ2-4, with TRBD1 matching over 9 bases. The CDR3 totals 17 residues. Unmatched junction bases numbered 10, after V lost 0 bases and J lost 6 bases. The germline CDR1 and CDR2 sequences are SGDLS and YYNGEE. In DNA, the CDR3 is TGTGCCAGCAGCGTAGAGGAGTTCGCGGGACAGGGAAACATTCAGTACTTC. Translated, it gives CASSVEEFAGQGNIQYF.

This chain connects TRBV2 to TRBJ2-2; 8 nucleotides match TRBD2. V shed 7 bases and J 5 bases; nucleotides not matched to a gene: 3. The CDR3 sequence is 13 residues long. Germline V lookup: CDR1 SNHLY, CDR2 FYNNEI. The CDR3 region is CASTREGTGELFF. As DNA, the CDR3 is TGTGCCAGCACCCGGGAGGGGACCGGGGAGCTGTTTTTT.

This chain links TRBV6-6 with TRBJ1-6; weak D call: TRBD1 (5 bases). V shed 0 bases and J shed 5 bases, with 8 bases lying between them. The CDR3 sequence is 15 residues long. Germline lookup yields CDR1 MNHNY and CDR2 SVGAGI (reference sequence). The CDR3 bases are TGTGCCAGCAGTTACTCCGGGACGGATAATTCACCCCTCCACTTT. Its translation: CASSYSGTDNSPLHF.

This chain joins TRBV6-5 and TRBJ1-6, with 7 bases that match TRBD1. J gave up 8 bases and V 8 bases, and 12 bases lay outside the gene matches. This CDR3 has 15 amino acids. Germline values: CDR1 MNHEY, CDR2 SVGAGI. The CDR3 DNA reads TGTGCCAGCCGTTCTACAGGGGAGAAATATTCACCCCTCCACTTT. Its translation: CASRSTGEKYSPLHF.

The chain carries TRBV11-3 and TRBJ2-3; 7 bases line up with TRBD2. Germline CDR1 is SGHNT and CDR2 is YENEEA. This CDR3 contains 16 residues. Trimming at V came to 5 bases and at J to 2 bases, leaving 10 bases not matched to a gene. CDR3 sequence reads: CASSMGGDAITDTQYF. As DNA, the CDR3 is TGTGCCAGCAGCATGGGGGGGGACGCCATCACAGATACGCAGTATTTT.

The chain has TRBV5-1 and TRBJ2-5; 9 bases line up with TRBD1. In germline, CDR1 is SGHRS, CDR2 YFSETQ. The V segment lost 4 bases and the J segment 4 bases; nucleotides outside the gene matches: 2. This CDR3 spans 13 amino acids. DNA for the CDR3: TGCGCCAGCAGCGGACAGGGGACAGAGACCCAGTACTTC. It translates to CASSGQGTETQYF.

The chain uses TRBV10-3 and TRBJ2-1; D is perhaps TRBD2 (6 bases). V gave up 6 bases and J gave up 0 bases, with 15 bases separating them. This CDR3 is built from 16 residues. In germline, CDR1 is ENHRY, CDR2 SYGVKD. In nucleotides, the CDR3 is TGTGCCATCAGCGGGACTTCGCCGAGCTCCTACAATGAGCAGTTCTTC. Protein product: CAISGTSPSSYNEQFF.

Only one count was recorded for this clone. The CDR3 region is CASSLESTNSYEQYF. The CDR3 region has the DNA TGTGCCAGCAGCTTAGAGTCCACTAACTCCTACGAGCAGTACTTC. This chain uses TRBV7-2 with TRBJ2-7; D is ambiguous. Trimming stripped 1 base from V and 0 bases from J, with 10 bases between. The CDR3 extends over 15 amino acids. CDR1 and CDR2 from the germline V gene are SGHTA and FQGNSA.

The chain carries TRBV11-2 and TRBJ1-2, with a tentative D call TRBD1 (6 bases). The CDR3 spans 17 residues. Trimming took 2 bases from V and 2 from J, leaving 18 bases between them. Germline V gives CDR1 SGHAT, CDR2 FQNNGV. Here the CDR3 reads CASSLLRGGGKNYGYTF. The CDR3 DNA follows: TGTGCCAGCAGCTTATTGCGGGGAGGGGGTAAAAACTATGGCTACACCTTC.

V is TRBV5-4 and J is TRBJ2-1; 9 nucleotides line up with TRBD1. Trimming at V came to 4 bases and at J to 4 bases, leaving 6 bases not matched to a gene. The CDR3 length is 15 residues. The germline gives CDR1 SGHNT, CDR2 YYREEE (reference sequence). The DNA of the CDR3 is TGTGCCAGCAGCGAGCGGGACAGGGTTTACAATGAGCAGTTCTTC. Its translation: CASSERDRVYNEQFF.

This clone was picked up a small number of times. The chain recombines TRBV19 with TRBJ2-2; 10 bases agree with TRBD1. The CDR3 sequence is 13 residues long. Germline CDR1 and CDR2: LNHDA and SQIVND (reference sequence). Unmatched junction bases numbered 1, after V lost 5 bases and J lost 7 bases. CDR3 in amino acids: CASSGQGVGELFF. As DNA, the CDR3 is TGTGCCAGTAGTGGACAGGGGGTCGGGGAGCTGTTTTTT.